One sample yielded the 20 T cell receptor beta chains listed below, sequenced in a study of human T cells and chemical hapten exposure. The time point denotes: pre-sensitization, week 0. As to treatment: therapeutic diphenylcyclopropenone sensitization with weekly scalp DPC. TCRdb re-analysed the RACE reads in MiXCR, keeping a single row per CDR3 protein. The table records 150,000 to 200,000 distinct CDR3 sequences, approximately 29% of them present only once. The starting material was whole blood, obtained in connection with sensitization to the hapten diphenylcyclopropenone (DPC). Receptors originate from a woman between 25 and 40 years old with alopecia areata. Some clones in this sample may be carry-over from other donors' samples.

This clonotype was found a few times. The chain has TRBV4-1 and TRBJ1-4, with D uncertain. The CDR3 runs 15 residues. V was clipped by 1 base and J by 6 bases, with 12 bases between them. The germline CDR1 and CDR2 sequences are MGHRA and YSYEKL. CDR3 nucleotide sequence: TGCGCCAGCAGCCAAGGCGTGGGAAGGGATGAAAAACTGTTTTTT. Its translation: CASSQGVGRDEKLFF.

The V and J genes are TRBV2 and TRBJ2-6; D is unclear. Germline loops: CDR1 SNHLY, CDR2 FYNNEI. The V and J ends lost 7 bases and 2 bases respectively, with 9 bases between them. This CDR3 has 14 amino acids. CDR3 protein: CASTPPTGANVLTF. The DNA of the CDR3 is TGTGCCAGCACACCTCCGACTGGGGCCAACGTCCTGACTTTC.

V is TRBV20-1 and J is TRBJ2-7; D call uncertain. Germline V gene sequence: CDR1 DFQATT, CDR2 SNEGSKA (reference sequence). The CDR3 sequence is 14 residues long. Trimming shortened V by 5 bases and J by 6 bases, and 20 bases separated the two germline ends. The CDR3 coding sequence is TGCAGTGCTTTGAGGACCATCCCCGATAGCGAGCAGTACTTC. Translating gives CSALRTIPDSEQYF.

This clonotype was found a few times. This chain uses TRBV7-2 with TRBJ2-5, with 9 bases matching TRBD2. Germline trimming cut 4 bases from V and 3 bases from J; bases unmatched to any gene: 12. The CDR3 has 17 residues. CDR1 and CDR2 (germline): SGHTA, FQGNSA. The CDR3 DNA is TGTGCCAGCAGCTCCCGGGCGGGGGGGAGTGTTGAAGAGACCCAGTACTTC. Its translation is CASSSRAGGSVEETQYF.

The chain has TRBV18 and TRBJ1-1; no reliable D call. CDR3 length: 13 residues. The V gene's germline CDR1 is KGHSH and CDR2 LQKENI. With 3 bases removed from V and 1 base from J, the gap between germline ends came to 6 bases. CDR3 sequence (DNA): TGTGCCAGCTCACCCGTATCGAACACTGAAGCTTTCTTT. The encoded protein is CASSPVSNTEAFF.

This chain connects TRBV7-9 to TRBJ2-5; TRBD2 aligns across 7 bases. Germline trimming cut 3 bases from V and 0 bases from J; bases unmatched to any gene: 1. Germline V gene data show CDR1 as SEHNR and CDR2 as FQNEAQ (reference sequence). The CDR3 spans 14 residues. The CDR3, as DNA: TGTGCCAGCAGCTTTAGCGGGTACCAAGAGACCCAGTACTTC. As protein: CASSFSGYQETQYF.

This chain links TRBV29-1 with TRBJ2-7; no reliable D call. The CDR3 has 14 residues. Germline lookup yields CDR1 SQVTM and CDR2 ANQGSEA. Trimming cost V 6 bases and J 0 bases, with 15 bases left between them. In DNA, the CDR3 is TGCAGCGTCGCGCTTAACGAAGGCTCCTACGAGCAGTACTTC. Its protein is CSVALNEGSYEQYF.

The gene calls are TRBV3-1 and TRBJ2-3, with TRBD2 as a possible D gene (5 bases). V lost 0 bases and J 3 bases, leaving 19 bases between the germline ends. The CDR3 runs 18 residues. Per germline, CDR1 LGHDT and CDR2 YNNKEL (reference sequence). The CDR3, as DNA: TGTGCCAGCAGCCAAGATCTCGTCGACTACCCAGTAACAGATACGCAGTATTTT. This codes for CASSQDLVDYPVTDTQYF.

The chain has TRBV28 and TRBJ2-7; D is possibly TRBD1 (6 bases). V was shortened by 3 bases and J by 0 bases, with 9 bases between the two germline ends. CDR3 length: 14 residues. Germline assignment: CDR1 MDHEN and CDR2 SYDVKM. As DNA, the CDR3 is TGTGCCAGCAGTTTGTCGGACAGCTCCTACGAGCAGTACTTC. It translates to CASSLSDSSYEQYF.

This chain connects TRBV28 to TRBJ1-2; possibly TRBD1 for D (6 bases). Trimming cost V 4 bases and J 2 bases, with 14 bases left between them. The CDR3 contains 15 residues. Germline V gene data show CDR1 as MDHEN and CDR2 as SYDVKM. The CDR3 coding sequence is TGTGCCAGCAGTTCAACAGGGTCGGGGAACTATGGCTACACCTTC. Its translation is CASSSTGSGNYGYTF.

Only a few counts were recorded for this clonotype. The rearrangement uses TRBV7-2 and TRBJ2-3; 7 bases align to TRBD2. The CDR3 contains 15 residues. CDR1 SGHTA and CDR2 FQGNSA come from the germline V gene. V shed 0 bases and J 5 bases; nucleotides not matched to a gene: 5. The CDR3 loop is CASSLAGGWKDTQYF. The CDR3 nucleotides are TGTGCCAGCAGCTTAGCGGGGGGGTGGAAAGATACGCAGTATTTT. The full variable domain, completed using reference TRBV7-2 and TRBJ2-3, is GAGVSQSPSNKVTEKGKDVELRCDPISGHTALYWYRQSLGQGLEFLIYFQGNSAPDKSGLPSDRFSAERTGGSVSTLTIQRTQQEDSAVYLCASSLAGGWKDTQYFGPGTRLTVL.

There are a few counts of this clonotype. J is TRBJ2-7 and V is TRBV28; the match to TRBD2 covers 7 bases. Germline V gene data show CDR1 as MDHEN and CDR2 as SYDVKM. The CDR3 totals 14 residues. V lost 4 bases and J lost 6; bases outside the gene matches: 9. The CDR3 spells CASSSPGEGSEQYF. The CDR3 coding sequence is TGTGCCAGCAGTTCCCCTGGGGAGGGCTCCGAGCAGTACTTC. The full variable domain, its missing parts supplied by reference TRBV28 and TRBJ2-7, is DVKVTQSSRYLVKRTGEKVFLECVQDMDHENMFWYRQDPGLGLRLIYFSYDVKMKEKGDIPEGYSVSREKKERFSLILESASTNQTSMYLCASSSPGEGSEQYFGPGTRLTVT.

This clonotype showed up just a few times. Here the CDR3 reads CASRLDGRWSNYGYTF. CDR3 nucleotides: TGTGCCAGCAGGCTTGATGGACGGTGGTCGAACTATGGCTACACCTTC. This chain connects TRBV12-3 or TRBV12-4 to TRBJ1-2, with D unresolved. The CDR3 runs 16 residues. Trimming removed 6 bases at V and 2 bases at J, with 19 bases between.

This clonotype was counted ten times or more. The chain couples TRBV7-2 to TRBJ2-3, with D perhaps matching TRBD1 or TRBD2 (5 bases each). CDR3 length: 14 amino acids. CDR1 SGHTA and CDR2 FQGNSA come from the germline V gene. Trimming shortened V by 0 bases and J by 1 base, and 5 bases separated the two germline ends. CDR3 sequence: CASSLAGGTDTQYF. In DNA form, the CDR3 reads TGTGCCAGCAGCTTAGCGGGGGGCACAGATACGCAGTATTTT.

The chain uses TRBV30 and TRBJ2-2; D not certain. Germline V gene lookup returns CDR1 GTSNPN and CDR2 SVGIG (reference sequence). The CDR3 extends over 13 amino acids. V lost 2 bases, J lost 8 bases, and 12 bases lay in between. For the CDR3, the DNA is TGTGCCTGGAGTACCCAATCCGGTGGGGAGCTGTTTTTT. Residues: CAWSTQSGGELFF.

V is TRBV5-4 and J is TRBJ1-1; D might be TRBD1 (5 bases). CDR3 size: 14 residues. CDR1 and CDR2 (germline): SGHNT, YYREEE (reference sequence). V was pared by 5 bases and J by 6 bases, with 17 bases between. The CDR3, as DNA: TGTGCCAGCAGTTATGGGGGGGGGTCGCCTGAAGCTTTCTTT. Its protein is CASSYGGGSPEAFF.

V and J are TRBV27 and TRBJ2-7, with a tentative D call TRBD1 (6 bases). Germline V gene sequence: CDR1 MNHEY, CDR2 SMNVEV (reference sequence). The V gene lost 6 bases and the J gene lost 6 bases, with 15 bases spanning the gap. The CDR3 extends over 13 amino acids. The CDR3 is CASSIHRASEQYF. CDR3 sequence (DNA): TGTGCCAGCAGCATCCACAGGGCTAGCGAGCAGTACTTC.

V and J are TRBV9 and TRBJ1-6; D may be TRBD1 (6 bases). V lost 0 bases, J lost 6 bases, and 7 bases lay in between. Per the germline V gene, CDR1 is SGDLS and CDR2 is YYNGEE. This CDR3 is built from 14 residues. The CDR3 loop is CASSVGGANSPLHF. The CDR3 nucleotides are TGTGCCAGCAGCGTAGGGGGGGCTAATTCACCCCTCCACTTT.

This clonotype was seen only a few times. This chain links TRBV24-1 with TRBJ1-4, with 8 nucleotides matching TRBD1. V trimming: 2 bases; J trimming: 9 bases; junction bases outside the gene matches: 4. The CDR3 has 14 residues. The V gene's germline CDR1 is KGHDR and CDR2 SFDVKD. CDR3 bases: TGTGCCACCAGTGATTCCGGACAGGGAAAAAAACTGTTTTTT. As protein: CATSDSGQGKKLFF.

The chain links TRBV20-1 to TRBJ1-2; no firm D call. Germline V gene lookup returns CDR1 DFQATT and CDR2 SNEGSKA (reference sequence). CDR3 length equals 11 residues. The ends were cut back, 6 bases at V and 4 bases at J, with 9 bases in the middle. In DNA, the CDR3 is TGCAGTGCGGGAGTTACCTATGGCTACACCTTC. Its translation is CSAGVTYGYTF.